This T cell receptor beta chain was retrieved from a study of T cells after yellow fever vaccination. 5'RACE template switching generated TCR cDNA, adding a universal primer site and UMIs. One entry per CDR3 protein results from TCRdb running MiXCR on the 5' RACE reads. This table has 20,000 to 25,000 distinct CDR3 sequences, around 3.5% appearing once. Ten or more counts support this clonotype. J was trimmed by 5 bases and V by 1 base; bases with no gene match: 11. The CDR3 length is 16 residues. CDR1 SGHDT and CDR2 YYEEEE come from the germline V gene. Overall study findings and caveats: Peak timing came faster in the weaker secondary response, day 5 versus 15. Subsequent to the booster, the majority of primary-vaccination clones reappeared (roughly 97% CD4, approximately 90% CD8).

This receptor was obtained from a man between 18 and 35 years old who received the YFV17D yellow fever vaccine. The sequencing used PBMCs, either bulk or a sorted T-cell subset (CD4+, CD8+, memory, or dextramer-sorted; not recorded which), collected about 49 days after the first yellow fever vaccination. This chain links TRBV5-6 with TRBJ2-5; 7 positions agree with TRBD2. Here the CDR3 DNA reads TGTGCCAGCAGCTTGAAAGGGACGCCCGGGAGGGAGACCCAGTACTTC. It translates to CASSLKGTPGRETQYF.